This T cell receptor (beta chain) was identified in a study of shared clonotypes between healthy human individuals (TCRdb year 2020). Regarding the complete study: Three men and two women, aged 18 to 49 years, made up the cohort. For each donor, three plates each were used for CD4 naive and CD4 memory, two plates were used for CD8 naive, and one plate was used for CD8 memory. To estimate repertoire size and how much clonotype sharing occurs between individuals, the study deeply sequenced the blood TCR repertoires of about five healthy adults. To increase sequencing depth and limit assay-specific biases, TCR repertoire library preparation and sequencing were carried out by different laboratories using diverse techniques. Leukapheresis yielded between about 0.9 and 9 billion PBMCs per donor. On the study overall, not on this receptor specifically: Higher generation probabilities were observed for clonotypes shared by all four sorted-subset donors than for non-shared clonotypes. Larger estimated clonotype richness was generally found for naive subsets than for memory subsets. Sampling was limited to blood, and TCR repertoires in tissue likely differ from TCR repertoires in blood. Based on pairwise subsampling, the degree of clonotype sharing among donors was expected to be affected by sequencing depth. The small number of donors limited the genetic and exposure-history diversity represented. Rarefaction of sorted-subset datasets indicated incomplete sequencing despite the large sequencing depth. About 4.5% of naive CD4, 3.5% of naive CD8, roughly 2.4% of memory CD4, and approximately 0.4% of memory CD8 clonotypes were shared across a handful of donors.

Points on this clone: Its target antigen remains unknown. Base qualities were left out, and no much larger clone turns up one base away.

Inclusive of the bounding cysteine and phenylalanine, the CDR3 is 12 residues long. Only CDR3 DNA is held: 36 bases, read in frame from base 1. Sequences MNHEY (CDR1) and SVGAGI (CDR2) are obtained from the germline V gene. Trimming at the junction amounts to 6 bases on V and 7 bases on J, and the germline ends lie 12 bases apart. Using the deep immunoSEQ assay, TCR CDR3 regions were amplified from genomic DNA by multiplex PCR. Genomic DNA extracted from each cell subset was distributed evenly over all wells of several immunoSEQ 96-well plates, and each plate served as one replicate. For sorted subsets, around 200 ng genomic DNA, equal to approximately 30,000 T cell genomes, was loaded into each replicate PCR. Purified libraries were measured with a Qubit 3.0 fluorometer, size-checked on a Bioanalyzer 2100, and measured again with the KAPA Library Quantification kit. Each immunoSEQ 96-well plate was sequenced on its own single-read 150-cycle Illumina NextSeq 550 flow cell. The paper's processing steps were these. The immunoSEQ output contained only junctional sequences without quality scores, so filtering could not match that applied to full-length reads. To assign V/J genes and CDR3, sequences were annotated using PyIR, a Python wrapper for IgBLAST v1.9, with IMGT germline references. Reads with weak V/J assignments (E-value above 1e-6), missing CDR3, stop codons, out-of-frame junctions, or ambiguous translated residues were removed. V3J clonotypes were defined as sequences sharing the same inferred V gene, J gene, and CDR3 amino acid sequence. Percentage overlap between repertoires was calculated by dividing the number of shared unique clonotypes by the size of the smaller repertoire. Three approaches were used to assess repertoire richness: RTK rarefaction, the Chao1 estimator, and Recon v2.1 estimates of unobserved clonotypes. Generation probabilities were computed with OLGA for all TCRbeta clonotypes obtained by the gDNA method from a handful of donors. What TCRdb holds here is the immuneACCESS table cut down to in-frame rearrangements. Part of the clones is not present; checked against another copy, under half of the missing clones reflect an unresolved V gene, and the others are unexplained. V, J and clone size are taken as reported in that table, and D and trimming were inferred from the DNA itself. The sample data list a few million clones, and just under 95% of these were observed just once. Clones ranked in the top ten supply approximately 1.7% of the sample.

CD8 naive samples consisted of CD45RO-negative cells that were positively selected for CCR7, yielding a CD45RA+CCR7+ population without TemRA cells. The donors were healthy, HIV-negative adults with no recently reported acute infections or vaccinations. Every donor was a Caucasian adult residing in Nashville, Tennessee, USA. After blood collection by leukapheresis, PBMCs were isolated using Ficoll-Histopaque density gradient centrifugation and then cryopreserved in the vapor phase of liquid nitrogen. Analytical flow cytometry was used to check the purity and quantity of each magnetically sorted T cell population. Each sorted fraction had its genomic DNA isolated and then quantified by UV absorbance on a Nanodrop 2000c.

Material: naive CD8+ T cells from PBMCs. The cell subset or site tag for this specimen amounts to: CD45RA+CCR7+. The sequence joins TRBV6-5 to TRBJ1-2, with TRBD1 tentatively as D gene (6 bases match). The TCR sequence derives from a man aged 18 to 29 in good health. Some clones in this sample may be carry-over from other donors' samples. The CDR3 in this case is CASSLPGAGYTF. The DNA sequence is TGTGCCAGCAGCCTTCCGGGGGCTGGCTACACCTTC.